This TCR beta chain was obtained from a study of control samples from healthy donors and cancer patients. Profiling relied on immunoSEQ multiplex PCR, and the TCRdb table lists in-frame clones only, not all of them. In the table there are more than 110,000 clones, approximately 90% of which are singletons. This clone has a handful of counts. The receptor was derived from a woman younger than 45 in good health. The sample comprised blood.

CDR3 in amino acids: CARTRGLDRRSTQYF. The DNA for the CDR3 is TGTGCCAGGACCCGGGGACTAGACAGGCGGAGTACGCAGTATTTT. V gene TRBV19 combines with J gene TRBJ2-3; 8 bases agree with TRBD2. The CDR3 is 15 amino acids. Germline lookup yields CDR1 LNHDA and CDR2 SQIVND (reference sequence). V shed 9 bases, J shed 8 bases, and the junction held 16 bases outside the gene matches.